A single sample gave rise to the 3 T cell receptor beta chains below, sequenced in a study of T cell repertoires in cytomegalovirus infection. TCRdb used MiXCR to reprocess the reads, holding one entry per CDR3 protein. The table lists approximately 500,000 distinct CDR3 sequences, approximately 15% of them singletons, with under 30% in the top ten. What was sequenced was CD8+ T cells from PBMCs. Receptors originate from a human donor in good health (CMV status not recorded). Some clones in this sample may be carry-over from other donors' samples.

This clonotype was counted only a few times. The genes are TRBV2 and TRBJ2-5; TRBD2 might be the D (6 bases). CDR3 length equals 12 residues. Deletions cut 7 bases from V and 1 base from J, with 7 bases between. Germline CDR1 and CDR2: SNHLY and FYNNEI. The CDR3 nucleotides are TGTGCCAGCATGGGGGGCCAAGAGACCCAGTACTTC. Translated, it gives CASMGGQETQYF.

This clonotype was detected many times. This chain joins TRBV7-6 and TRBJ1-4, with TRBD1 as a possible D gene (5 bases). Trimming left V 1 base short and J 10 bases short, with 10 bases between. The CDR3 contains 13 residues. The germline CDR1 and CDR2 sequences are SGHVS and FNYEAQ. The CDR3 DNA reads TGTGCCAGCAGCTTAGGGGGTCAGGGAAAACTGTTTTTT. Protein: CASSLGGQGKLFF.

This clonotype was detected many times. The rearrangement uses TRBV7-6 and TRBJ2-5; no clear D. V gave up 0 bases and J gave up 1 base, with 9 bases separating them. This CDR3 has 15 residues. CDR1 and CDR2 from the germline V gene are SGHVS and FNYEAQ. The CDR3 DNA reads TGTGCCAGCAGCTTAGCTGGGCAGCCCCAAGAGACCCAGTACTTC. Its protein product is CASSLAGQPQETQYF.